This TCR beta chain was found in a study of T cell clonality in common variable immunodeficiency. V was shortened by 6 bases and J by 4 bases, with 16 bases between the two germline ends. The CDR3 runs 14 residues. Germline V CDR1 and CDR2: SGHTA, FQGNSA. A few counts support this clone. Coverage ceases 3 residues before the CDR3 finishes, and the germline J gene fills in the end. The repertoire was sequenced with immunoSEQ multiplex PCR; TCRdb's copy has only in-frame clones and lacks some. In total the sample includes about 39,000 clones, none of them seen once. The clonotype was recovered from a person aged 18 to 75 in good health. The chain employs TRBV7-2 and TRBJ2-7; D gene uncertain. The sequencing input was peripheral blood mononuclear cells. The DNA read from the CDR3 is TGTGCCAGCAGTAGACCCCCCGTAGGGTACGAG. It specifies CASSRPPVGYE. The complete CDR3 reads CASSRPPVGYEQYF.